This T cell receptor (beta chain) was profiled in a study of blood T cell repertoires in COVID-19. Data came from immunoSEQ multiplex PCR; TCRdb stores just in-frame clones and leaves some out. The sample lists 130,000 or so clones, approximately 86% occurring once. There are 16 residues in the CDR3. Sequenced: peripheral blood. This clonotype originated in a woman aged 60-70 years with acute or convalescent COVID-19. V and J are TRBV21-1 and TRBJ2-1; TRBD2, as called in the table, went unchecked against the DNA. TRBV21-1 is flagged as a pseudogene. In DNA, the CDR3 is TGTGCCAGCAGCAATCAGGGACTAGCGGGGGGGCCTCGACAGTTCTTC. It encodes CASSNQGLAGGPRQFF.